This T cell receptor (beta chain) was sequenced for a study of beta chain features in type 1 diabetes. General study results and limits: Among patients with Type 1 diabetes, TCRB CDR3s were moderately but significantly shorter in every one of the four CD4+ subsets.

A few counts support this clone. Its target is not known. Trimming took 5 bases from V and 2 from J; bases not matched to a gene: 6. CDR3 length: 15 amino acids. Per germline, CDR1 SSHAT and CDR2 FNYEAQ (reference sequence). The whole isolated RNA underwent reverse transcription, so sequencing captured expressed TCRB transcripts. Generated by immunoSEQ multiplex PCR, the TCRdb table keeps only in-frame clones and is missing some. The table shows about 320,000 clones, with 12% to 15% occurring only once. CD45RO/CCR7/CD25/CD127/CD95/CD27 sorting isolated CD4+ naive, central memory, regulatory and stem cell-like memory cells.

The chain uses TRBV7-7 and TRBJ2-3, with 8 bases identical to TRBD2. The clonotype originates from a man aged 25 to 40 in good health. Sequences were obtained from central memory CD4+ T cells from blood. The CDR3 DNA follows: TGTGCCAGCAGCCCCTTAGCGGGGACCACAGATACGCAGTATTTT. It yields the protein CASSPLAGTTDTQYF. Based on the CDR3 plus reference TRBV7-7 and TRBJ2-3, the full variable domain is GAGVSQSPRYKVTKRGQDVTLRCDPISSHATLYWYQQALGQGPEFLTYFNYEAQPDKSGLPSDRFSAERPEGSISTLTIQRTEQRDSAMYRCASSPLAGTTDTQYFGPGTRLTVL.